These 13 T cell receptor beta chains originate from one sample sequenced in a study of metastatic and nonmetastatic thyroid tumors. TCRdb re-called the PCR reads via MiXCR. The sample has tens of thousands of clones; more than 20% are singletons. All patients reached thyroid surgery having received no treatment beforehand. Sequences were obtained from blood. The receptors derive from a female donor with papillary thyroid cancer or a benign thyroid nodule (not recorded which). Some clones in this sample may be carry-over from other donors' samples.

The chain employs TRBV29-1 and TRBJ2-7, with TRBD1 identical over 8 bases. There are 15 residues in the CDR3. CDR1 SQVTM and CDR2 ANQGSEA come from the germline V gene. The junction had 13 bases not matched to a gene; V was cut back by 4 bases and J by 5 bases. CDR3 in amino acids: CSVASTQGASNEQYF. DNA for the CDR3: TGCAGCGTTGCTTCCACGCAGGGGGCTTCCAACGAGCAGTACTTC.

In this sample, this clone turned up many times. The chain joins TRBV11-1 to TRBJ2-7; a weak D match, TRBD2 (5 bases). CDR1 is SGHAT and CDR2 is FQDESV in the germline V gene (reference sequence). V was trimmed by 7 bases and J by 0 bases, leaving 19 bases between them. The CDR3 sequence is 16 residues long. In DNA, the CDR3 is TGTGCCAGCAACTCCTGGTACCCGGGAAGCTCCTACGAGCAGTACTTC. Protein sequence: CASNSWYPGSSYEQYF.

The chain employs TRBV9 and TRBJ1-6; D not resolved. CDR3 length equals 13 residues. CDR1 is SGDLS and CDR2 is YYNGEE in the germline V gene. Trimming removed 0 bases at V and 7 bases at J, with 5 bases between. CDR3 in amino acids: CASSVADNSPLHF. As DNA, the CDR3 is TGTGCCAGCAGCGTAGCAGACAATTCACCCCTCCACTTT.

The J gene is TRBJ1-2, the V gene TRBV4-1; 9 nucleotides match TRBD1. V gave up 5 bases and J gave up 9 bases; unmatched junction bases: 10. Germline V gene data show CDR1 as MGHRA and CDR2 as YSYEKL. This CDR3 is 14 amino acids long. CDR3 sequence reads: CASSNHRGRGCYTF. CDR3 coding DNA: TGCGCCAGCAGCAATCACAGGGGGCGGGGTTGCTACACCTTC.

This clone counts as medium-sized. The chain joins TRBV6-2 or TRBV6-3 to TRBJ2-1; tentatively, D is TRBD1 (6 bases). Germline V lookup: CDR1 MNHEY, CDR2 SVGEGT. The CDR3 extends over 12 amino acids. The ends were cut back, 3 bases at V and 13 bases at J, with 13 bases in the middle. The CDR3: CASSYALQGQFF. CDR3 DNA: TGTGCCAGCAGTTATGCCCTACAGGGCCAGTTCTTC.

This clone has ten or more counts. This rearrangement joins TRBV18 to TRBJ2-3; D uncertain. The germline gives CDR1 KGHSH, CDR2 LQKENI. The CDR3 length is 13 residues. Trimming pared 0 bases from V and 2 bases from J, leaving 3 bases between. The CDR3, as DNA: TGTGCCAGCTCACCACCAAACACAGATACGCAGTATTTT. It translates to CASSPPNTDTQYF. The variable domain in full, completed from reference TRBV18 and TRBJ2-3, reads NAGVMQNPRHLVRRRGQEARLRCSPMKGHSHVYWYRQLPEEGLKFMVYLQKENIIDESGMPKERFSAEFPKEGPSILRIQQVVRGDSAAYFCASSPPNTDTQYFGPGTRLTVL.

In this sample, this clone turned up many times. The chain has TRBV2 and TRBJ1-5, with 7 bases matching TRBD1. The CDR3 totals 14 residues. V shed 3 bases, J shed 4 bases, and the junction held 3 bases outside the gene matches. Germline assignment: CDR1 SNHLY and CDR2 FYNNEI. The CDR3 protein is CASSETGLNQPQHF. The CDR3 nucleotides are TGTGCCAGCAGTGAGACAGGGTTAAATCAGCCCCAGCATTTT.

This chain links TRBV30 with TRBJ2-1, with unresolved D. The CDR3 is 12 amino acids. Germline values: CDR1 GTSNPN, CDR2 SVGIG (reference sequence). Trimming took 3 bases from V and 7 from J, leaving 10 bases between them. This CDR3 is CAWSPGSNEQFF. CDR3 DNA sequence: TGTGCCTGGAGCCCGGGTTCTAATGAGCAGTTCTTC.

This chain links TRBV9 with TRBJ1-1; D unresolved. This CDR3 is built from 14 residues. Germline V gene sequence: CDR1 SGDLS, CDR2 YYNGEE. Trimming took off 0 bases at V and 5 bases at J, with 11 bases between the two ends. In nucleotides, the CDR3 is TGTGCCAGCAGCGTAGGAGGAGTTAGGACTGAAGCTTTCTTT. Its translation: CASSVGGVRTEAFF.

V gene TRBV5-1 combines with J gene TRBJ2-1; TRBD2 agrees at 7 bases. Germline CDR1 reads SGHRS; CDR2 reads YFSETQ. V gave up 5 bases and J gave up 4 bases; unmatched junction bases: 6. The CDR3 is made up of 14 amino acids. In DNA, the CDR3 is TGCGCCAGCAGGGCGGGAGAGAGTTACAATGAGCAGTTCTTC. Amino acid sequence: CASRAGESYNEQFF.

A remark on this clone: This clone may be a read error of a much larger clone one base away. The gene calls are TRBV4-1 and TRBJ2-3; D may be TRBD2 (5 bases). Germline CDR1 reads MGHRA; CDR2 reads YSYEKL. Trimming took 4 bases from V and 4 from J, leaving 18 bases between them. This CDR3 has 16 residues. The CDR3 region is CASSPLGSRSPDTQYF. The CDR3 DNA sequence: TGCGCCAGCAGCCCACTAGGAAGCCGGAGTCCAGATACGCAGTATTTT.

This clone was seen at least ten times. This chain links TRBV3-1 with TRBJ1-5; D is ambiguous. Germline CDR1 and CDR2: LGHDT and YNNKEL (reference sequence). V lost 0 bases, J lost 6 bases, and 6 bases lay in between. The CDR3 extends over 13 amino acids. The CDR3 loop reads CASSQDRAQPQHF. CDR3 nucleotides: TGTGCCAGCAGCCAAGATCGGGCTCAGCCCCAGCATTTT.

As to this clone: No conserved phenylalanine or tryptophan ends this CDR3, so it is likely a read error. The DNA is left out, because the CDR3 cannot be placed on it with certainty; the CDR3 is given as TCRdb lists it. The chain carries TRBV6-1 and TRBJ2-3; the tabulated D call, TRBD2, remains unverified against the DNA. CDR1 MNHNS and CDR2 SASEGT come from the germline V gene. Ends included, the CDR3 has 15 residues. The CDR3 loop reads CASSGAMETTDTRYY.